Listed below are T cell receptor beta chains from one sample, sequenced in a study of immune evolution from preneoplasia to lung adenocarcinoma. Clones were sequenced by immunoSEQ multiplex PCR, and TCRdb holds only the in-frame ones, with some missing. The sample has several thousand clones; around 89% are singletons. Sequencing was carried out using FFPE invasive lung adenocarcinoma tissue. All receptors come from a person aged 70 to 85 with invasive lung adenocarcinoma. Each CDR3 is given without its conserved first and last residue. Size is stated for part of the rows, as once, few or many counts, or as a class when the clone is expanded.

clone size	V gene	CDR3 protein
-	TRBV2	ASSENDYEQY
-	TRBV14	ASSPTGVDYGYT
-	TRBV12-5	ASGLRSGQSRANVLT
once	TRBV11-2	ASSSRATYTDTQY
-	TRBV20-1	SATTDTQY
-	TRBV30	AWDLGPGTEAF
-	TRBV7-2	ASSLAGRSYEQY
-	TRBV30	AWSQGTVNEKLF
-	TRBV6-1	ASSEVGARGNQPQH
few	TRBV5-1	ASSLIGDGGTEAF
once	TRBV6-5	ASSYGQGNYGYT
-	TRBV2	ASTYGNSQPQH
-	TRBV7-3	ASSGSFTDTQY
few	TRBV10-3	AISEEGTYDEQY
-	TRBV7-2	ASSLALGVNTEAF
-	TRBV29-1	SVVDPTHSNQPQH
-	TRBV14	ASSQGDGVGYGYT
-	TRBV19	ASTETGSRTGELF
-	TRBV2	ASSAGGEDTQY
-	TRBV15	ATSPGLYEQY
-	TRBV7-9	ASSLGFSRADTQY
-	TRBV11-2	ASSLQGQVSETQY
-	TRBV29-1	SVVLGAGDSNQPQH
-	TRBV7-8	ASSIRDGFSGNTIY
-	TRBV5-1	ASSLGRGRSNEAF
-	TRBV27	ASSSRIPEVNTEAF
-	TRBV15	ATSRLEGARSPLH
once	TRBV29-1	SVVSSGSSSHTQY
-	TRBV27	ASSHQNSNQPQH
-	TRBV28	ASSLSSGANVLT
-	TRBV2	ASSEQGAYQETQY
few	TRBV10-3	AISRPGTSAHNEQF
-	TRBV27	ASSTRQMNIDYEQY
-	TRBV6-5	ASSSITSGGETQY
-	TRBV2	ASRDLAGNNEQF
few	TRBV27	ASSSRTGARAAEAF
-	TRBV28	ASSLWIGSDYEQY
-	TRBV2	ASSLRQGPYEQY
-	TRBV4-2	ASSRPGLAGVGETQY
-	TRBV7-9	ASSLADRVVVEQY
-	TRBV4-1	ASSLRWPREDEQY
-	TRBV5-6	ASSSVGGPGNTIY
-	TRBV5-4	ASSLRTSGTYEQY
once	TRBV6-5	ASSSYKDSSYNEQF
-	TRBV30	AWSVFPSSGNTIY
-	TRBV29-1	SVVGVTEGAF
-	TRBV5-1	ASSRDLNEQF
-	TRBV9	ASSVEGGDTDTQY
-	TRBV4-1	ASSQSSGANVLT
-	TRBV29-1	SVELGLSYEQY
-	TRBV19	ASSMGHQNTEAF
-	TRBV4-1	ASSQPWGQGAGEQF
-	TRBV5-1	ASRSGTGGEKLF
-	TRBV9	ASSARQGQRSGANVLT
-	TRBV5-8	ASSYWALNTEAF
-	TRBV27	ASSTGSENNYGYT
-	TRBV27	ASSSGTGLLPQH
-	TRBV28	ASSPGGPLGNTIY